This T cell receptor beta chain was recovered during a study of blood T cell repertoires in COVID-19. Assay: immunoSEQ multiplex PCR; the TCRdb copy retains only in-frame clones and omits some. The sample has roughly 400,000 clones; roughly nine tenths are singletons. In germline, CDR1 is SGHVS, CDR2 FQNEAQ. The CDR3 has 18 amino acids. Trimming removed 5 bases at V and 1 base at J, with 21 bases between. In its sample, this clone was seen a few times. The sequence was collected from a woman aged 40 to 50 who had been exposed to COVID-19. The chain has TRBV7-8 and TRBJ1-5, with D possibly TRBD1 on 6 matching bases. Sequencing was performed on PBMCs or T cells enriched from blood (not recorded which). CDR3 amino acids: CASSHGQLTRTSNQPQHF. In DNA, the CDR3 is TGTGCCAGCAGCCATGGACAGCTTACCCGTACGAGCAATCAGCCCCAGCATTTT.